This TCR beta chain was documented in a study of T cells in Graves' hyperthyroidism and ophthalmopathy. This clonotype was counted ten times or more. Germline CDR1 reads LGHNT; CDR2 reads FRNRAP. The CDR3 covers 13 residues. Trimming pared 4 bases from V and 5 bases from J, leaving 10 bases between. The authors obtained PBMCs from more than 8 ml of fresh peripheral blood. There were TCR beta CDR3 regions amplified from RNA transcripts. Researchers ran a first-round RT-PCR on the TCR CDR3 using the HTBI primer set. TCRdb re-derived calls from the multiplex PCR reads in MiXCR, one entry per CDR3 protein. The table lists 410,000 or so distinct CDR3 sequences, about 14% of them singletons.

Source material: blood. The sequence was collected from a man younger than 35 with Graves' ophthalmopathy. The chain carries TRBV12-5 and TRBJ2-3; tentatively, D is TRBD1 (6 bases). The CDR3 sequence: CASGSGAGDTQYF. The CDR3, as DNA: TGTGCTAGTGGTTCAGGGGCTGGAGATACGCAGTATTTT.